One and the same sample provided the 23 T cell receptor beta chains below, sequenced in a study of T cell responses to AZD1222 COVID-19 vaccine. Sequencing was performed with immunoSEQ multiplex PCR; in TCRdb, only in-frame clones are kept and a portion is missing. The sample records around 170,000 clones, around nine tenths being singletons. Specimen: peripheral blood, collected 28 days after the second AZD1222 dose. These receptor sequences come from an adult who received the AZD1222 COVID-19 vaccine.

V and J are TRBV9 and TRBJ2-1, with 7 bases that match TRBD1. After removal of 3 bases from V and 8 bases from J, the junction contained 11 bases not matched to a gene. The germline gives CDR1 SGDLS, CDR2 YYNGEE. This CDR3 region has 15 residues. CDR3 amino acids: CASSGGPEGAYEQFF. The CDR3, as DNA: TGTGCCAGCAGCGGGGGCCCAGAGGGGGCCTATGAGCAGTTCTTC.

The rearrangement uses TRBV6-1 and TRBJ1-5; a possible D gene is TRBD1 (6 bases). Trimming took 1 base from V and 5 from J, leaving 12 bases between them. The CDR3 consists of 15 residues. Germline lookup yields CDR1 MNHNS and CDR2 SASEGT. The DNA for the CDR3 is TGTGCCAGCAGTGAAGTGTCAGGGGCCCATCAGCCCCAGCATTTT. Amino acid sequence: CASSEVSGAHQPQHF.

V is TRBV5-1 and J is TRBJ1-2, with a tentative D call TRBD1 (6 bases). Deletions cut 4 bases from V and 8 bases from J, with 15 bases between. In germline, CDR1 is SGHRS, CDR2 YFSETQ. This CDR3 is 13 amino acids long. The CDR3 bases are TGCGCCAGCAGCCTGACACAGGGCTACGGCTACACCTTC. The encoded protein is CASSLTQGYGYTF.

J is TRBJ2-2 and V is TRBV3-1 (or the pseudogene TRBV3-2); no definite D call. This CDR3 has 14 residues. V was shortened by 3 bases and J by 7 bases, with 12 bases between the two germline ends. Germline V gene sequence: CDR1 LGHDT, CDR2 YNNKEL (reference sequence). The CDR3 DNA reads as TGTGCCAGCAGCCAGGTTGGGTTCAGCGGGGAGCTGTTTTTT. It encodes CASSQVGFSGELFF.

The chain has TRBV19 and TRBJ1-3; D not certain. V was cut by 9 bases and J by 0 bases, with 12 bases left in between. Germline CDR1 LNHDA, CDR2 SQIVND (reference sequence). The CDR3 has 14 amino acids. CDR3 sequence reads: CASVGVVSGNTIYF. In nucleotides, the CDR3 is TGTGCCAGCGTTGGGGTCGTCTCTGGAAACACCATATATTTT. Variable domain in full (rest from reference TRBV19 and TRBJ1-3): DGGITQSPKYLFRKEGQNVTLSCEQNLNHDAMYWYRQDPGQGLRLIYYSQIVNDFQKGDIAEGYSVSREKKESFPLTVTSAQKNPTAFYLCASVGVVSGNTIYFGEGSWLTVV.

This rearrangement joins TRBV5-1 to TRBJ2-2, with D perhaps TRBD1 (5 bases). CDR3 size: 21 residues. Germline-derived CDR1 and CDR2 are SGHRS and YFSETQ. V was shortened by 4 bases and J by 2 bases, with 30 bases between the two germline ends. CDR3 bases: TGCGCCAGCAGCCGCCTTACTTTATCTGACAGCGTCATCCTAAACACCGGGGAGCTGTTTTTT. Amino acid sequence: CASSRLTLSDSVILNTGELFF.

This clone was detected only a few times. The gene calls are TRBV5-1 and TRBJ1-4, with D maybe TRBD1 (5 bases). Germline V gives CDR1 SGHRS, CDR2 YFSETQ. CDR3 length equals 14 residues. V was shortened by 0 bases and J by 4 bases, with 7 bases between the two germline ends. Here the CDR3 DNA reads TGCGCCAGCAGCTTGGAGGGGATTAATGAAAAACTGTTTTTT. Protein: CASSLEGINEKLFF.

The chain recombines TRBV30 with TRBJ1-1, with a possible D match to TRBD1 (5 bases). From germline, CDR1 is GTSNPN and CDR2 SVGIG (reference sequence). This CDR3 comprises 14 residues. Trimming cost V 4 bases and J 6 bases, with 18 bases left between them. The CDR3 is CAWTIPGGFSEAFF. In DNA, the CDR3 is TGTGCCTGGACCATACCCGGGGGTTTCTCTGAAGCTTTCTTT.

J is TRBJ1-1 and V is TRBV18; 8 bases are a match to TRBD1. Germline V gene sequence: CDR1 KGHSH, CDR2 LQKENI. After removal of 4 bases from V and 2 bases from J, the junction contained 6 bases not matched to a gene. The CDR3 loop spans 15 amino acids. DNA of the CDR3: TGTGCCAGCTCACGACTCGGACAGGGTAACACTGAAGCTTTCTTT. It specifies CASSRLGQGNTEAFF.

V is TRBV18 and J is TRBJ2-2, with D uncertain. This CDR3 region has 14 residues. Per the germline V gene, CDR1 is KGHSH and CDR2 is LQKENI. Trimming took 4 bases from V and 2 from J, leaving 8 bases between them. CDR3 protein: CASSHNSNTGELFF. As DNA, the CDR3 is TGTGCCAGCTCACACAACAGCAACACCGGGGAGCTGTTTTTT.

CDR3 protein: CASSLFVGGNTGELFF. The CDR3 nucleotides are TGCGCCAGCAGCTTGTTTGTCGGGGGGAACACCGGGGAGCTGTTTTTT. The rearrangement links TRBV5-1 to TRBJ2-2; a possible D gene is TRBD2 (6 bases). The germline gives CDR1 SGHRS, CDR2 YFSETQ. The CDR3 covers 16 residues. Trimming took 1 base from V and 1 from J, leaving 11 bases between them.

The chain recombines TRBV6-5 with TRBJ1-4; D is unclear. The V end was cut by 6 bases, the J end by 0 bases, with 8 bases between. CDR3 length: 14 amino acids. From germline, CDR1 is MNHEY and CDR2 SVGAGI. This CDR3 reads CASSPGATNEKLFF. CDR3 DNA sequence: TGTGCCAGCAGCCCGGGTGCAACTAATGAAAAACTGTTTTTT.

J is TRBJ1-1 and V is TRBV5-1; D gene uncertain. This CDR3 is built from 15 residues. Looked up from germline, CDR1 is SGHRS and CDR2 is YFSETQ. Trimming took off 0 bases at V and 7 bases at J, with 16 bases between the two ends. The CDR3 nucleotides read TGCGCCAGCAGCTTGGTTCGGAACGGGAAGAGTGAAGCTTTCTTT. Translated, it gives CASSLVRNGKSEAFF.

This chain joins TRBV19 and TRBJ2-7; the D gene is possibly TRBD1 (5 bases). Trimming cost V 6 bases and J 6 bases, with 18 bases left between them. CDR3 length: 14 amino acids. Per germline, CDR1 LNHDA and CDR2 SQIVND (reference sequence). CDR3 nucleotides: TGTGCCAGTAGACCAGGGATTGGGATACGCGAGCAGTACTTC. This encodes CASRPGIGIREQYF.

This clone appeared a few times. The chain has TRBV6-5 and TRBJ2-2; no reliable D call. The CDR3 extends over 14 amino acids. Germline V gene sequence: CDR1 MNHEY, CDR2 SVGAGI. Trimming cost V 5 bases and J 1 base, with 8 bases left between them. The CDR3 nucleotides are TGTGCCAGCAGTCGGACGTGGAACACCGGGGAGCTGTTTTTT. Its translation: CASSRTWNTGELFF.

The rearrangement links TRBV3-1 (or the pseudogene TRBV3-2) to TRBJ2-2; D remains unclear. The CDR3 has 16 amino acids. The germline CDR1 and CDR2 sequences are LGHDT and YNNKEL (reference sequence). The ends were cut back, 1 base at V and 5 bases at J, with 14 bases in the middle. The CDR3 loop is CASSQGWGRVTGELFF. The DNA for the CDR3 is TGTGCCAGCAGCCAAGGCTGGGGAAGGGTGACCGGGGAGCTGTTTTTT.

The V and J genes are TRBV18 and TRBJ1-4; TRBD1 is a possible D gene (5 bases). This CDR3 is built from 14 residues. CDR1 is KGHSH, CDR2 LQKENI, per germline. V dropped 2 bases and J dropped 6 bases, with 10 bases sitting between them. The CDR3 protein is CASSPSGGYEKLFF. For the CDR3, the DNA is TGTGCCAGCTCACCAAGTGGGGGTTATGAAAAACTGTTTTTT.

The V call is TRBV4-3, the J call TRBJ1-4; perhaps TRBD1 as D (6 bases). V lost 1 base to trimming and J lost 8 bases, with 17 bases between them. Germline CDR1 and CDR2: LGHNA and YSLEER. The CDR3 totals 16 residues. CDR3 coding DNA: TGCGCCAGCAGCCAAGCCGACAGGCCCGGGGGGGAAAAACTGTTTTTT. Its translation is CASSQADRPGGEKLFF.

The table lists this clone with a few counts. V gene TRBV3-1 (or the pseudogene TRBV3-2) combines with J gene TRBJ1-1; TRBD1 matches at 7 bases. Per germline, CDR1 LGHDT and CDR2 YNNKEL (reference sequence). The J segment lost 2 bases and the V segment lost 5 bases, leaving 8 bases of the junction unmatched. This CDR3 is 15 amino acids long. The CDR3: CASSGRGQSNTEAFF. The CDR3 DNA sequence: TGTGCCAGCAGCGGAAGGGGACAGAGTAACACTGAAGCTTTCTTT.

This clone has just one count. The V and J genes are TRBV27 and TRBJ2-1; 10 bases map to TRBD2. The germline CDR1 and CDR2 sequences are MNHEY and SMNVEV (reference sequence). J was trimmed by 1 base and V by 3 bases; bases with no gene match: 6. This CDR3 contains 17 residues. The CDR3 loop is CASSFPSSGGSYNEQFF. CDR3 nucleotides: TGTGCCAGCAGTTTCCCCAGTAGCGGGGGGTCCTACAATGAGCAGTTCTTC.

The rearrangement uses TRBV9 and TRBJ1-2, with D possibly being TRBD1 (5 bases). This CDR3 spans 15 amino acids. The V end was cut by 3 bases, the J end by 0 bases, with 12 bases between. Germline V gene data show CDR1 as SGDLS and CDR2 as YYNGEE. CDR3 nucleotide sequence: TGTGCCAGCAGCGCCCGGGACTGGGCTAACTATGGCTACACCTTC. Protein sequence: CASSARDWANYGYTF.

The chain joins TRBV4-2 to TRBJ2-7; 8 bases agree with TRBD1. This CDR3 spans 17 amino acids. Germline CDR1 reads LGHNA; CDR2 reads YNFKEQ. Trimming took 0 bases from V and 1 from J; bases not matched to a gene: 8. This CDR3 reads CASSQEGPDRVSYEQYF. The CDR3 DNA follows: TGTGCCAGCAGCCAAGAGGGTCCGGACAGGGTGTCCTACGAGCAGTACTTC.

Comments on this clone: The sample carries other DNA sequences with the same CDR3. The CDR3 nucleotides are TGTGCCAGTAGTATAGGTCGTGAGACCCAGTACTTC. Translation: CASSIGRETQYF. The V and J genes are TRBV19 and TRBJ2-5; no firm D call. The CDR3 has 12 residues. The germline V and J ends were trimmed by 1 base and 5 bases, with 5 bases remaining between them. CDR1 is LNHDA, CDR2 SQIVND, per germline (reference sequence).